These 5 T cell receptor beta chains came from one sample sequenced in a study of T cells after yellow fever vaccination. TCRdb recomputed calls from the 5' RACE reads with MiXCR, one row per CDR3 protein. Here the sample spans approximately 600,000 distinct CDR3 sequences, about 12% being singletons. Sequenced material: PBMCs, taken on the day of the yellow fever booster vaccination. These receptors all stem from a man aged 25 to 45 who received the YFV17D yellow fever vaccine.

This clonotype was counted a few times. The chain recombines TRBV5-6 with TRBJ2-3; D is ambiguous. Germline loops: CDR1 SGHDT, CDR2 YYEEEE. Trimming shortened V by 2 bases and J by 1 base, and 11 bases separated the two germline ends. The CDR3 runs to 15 residues. The CDR3 DNA is TGTGCCAGCAGCTTTAATATGGTTCGCACAGATACGCAGTATTTT. As protein: CASSFNMVRTDTQYF.

This clonotype was counted at least ten times. This CDR3 is CASSFQGPLEQYF. The CDR3 DNA follows: TGTGCCAGCAGTTTCCAGGGCCCTCTCGAGCAGTACTTC. J is TRBJ2-7 and V is TRBV12-3 or TRBV12-4; possibly TRBD1 for D (5 bases). V lost 3 bases and J lost 6, with 12 bases in between. The CDR3 is made up of 13 amino acids.

This clonotype appeared once. The chain uses TRBV24-1 and TRBJ1-6; TRBD1 matches 7 bases. After removal of 4 bases from V and 7 bases from J, the junction contained 0 bases not matched to a gene. This CDR3 region has 13 residues. The germline V gene has CDR1 KGHDR and CDR2 SFDVKD. CDR3 bases: TGTGCCACCAGTGAGACAGGGAATTCACCCCTCCACTTT. Protein product: CATSETGNSPLHF.

This clonotype was recorded a few times. The chain has TRBV6-1 and TRBJ1-6; D might be TRBD1 (6 bases). Trimming removed 4 bases from V and 10 bases from J, with 17 bases in between. Germline V gene sequence: CDR1 MNHNS, CDR2 SASEGT. The CDR3 extends over 15 amino acids. CDR3 residues: CASSGQAGILSPLHF. CDR3 coding DNA: TGTGCCAGCAGTGGACAGGCAGGGATTCTGTCACCCCTCCACTTT.

V usage is TRBV30 and J usage is TRBJ2-1; a weak D match, TRBD2 (6 bases). The germline V and J ends were trimmed by 5 bases and 0 bases, with 14 bases remaining between them. Germline V gene lookup returns CDR1 GTSNPN and CDR2 SVGIG (reference sequence). The CDR3 spans 15 residues. DNA of the CDR3: TGTGCCTGGGGGGACTCTTCGAGCTCCTACAATGAGCAGTTCTTC. Translating it yields CAWGDSSSSYNEQFF.